Presented here are 30 T cell receptor beta chains from one specimen sequenced in a study of blood T cell repertoires in COVID-19. TCRdb's table, derived via immunoSEQ multiplex PCR, lists solely in-frame clones and lacks some. The repertoire includes some 40,000 clones, around 87% of them detected once, and 20% to 25% sits in the top ten. Sequenced material: peripheral blood. These TCRs come from a man aged 55 to 70 with acute or convalescent COVID-19.

This chain connects TRBV7-9 to TRBJ2-2; 8 bases match TRBD2. The CDR3 has 17 residues. Unmatched junction bases numbered 11, after V lost 7 bases and J lost 1 base. The germline CDR1 and CDR2 sequences are SEHNR and FQNEAQ (reference sequence). Here the CDR3 reads CASIRTSLLGNTGELFF. DNA for the CDR3: TGTGCCAGCATTAGGACTAGCCTACTCGGGAACACCGGGGAGCTGTTTTTT.

V is TRBV19 and J is TRBJ2-3, with unresolved D. Germline V CDR1 and CDR2: LNHDA, SQIVND (reference sequence). There are 11 residues in the CDR3. V shed 5 bases and J shed 3 bases, with 3 bases lying between them. The CDR3 DNA follows: TGTGCCAGTAGTCAGACAGATACGCAGTATTTT. It codes for CASSQTDTQYF.

This clone has only one observation. The J gene is TRBJ1-1, the V gene TRBV4-1; 8 nucleotides align to TRBD1. CDR1 and CDR2 (germline): MGHRA, YSYEKL. This CDR3 contains 15 residues. Trimming took 1 base from V and 3 from J; bases not matched to a gene: 4. CDR3 sequence: CASSQGTGRYTEAFF. The CDR3 nucleotides read TGCGCCAGCAGCCAAGGGACAGGGAGGTACACTGAAGCTTTCTTT.

The V and J genes are TRBV29-1 and TRBJ2-3; weak D call: TRBD2 (6 bases). Trimming took off 3 bases at V and 4 bases at J, with 14 bases between the two ends. This CDR3 has 14 residues. Germline CDR1 reads SQVTM; CDR2 reads ANQGSEA. The CDR3, as DNA: TGCAGCGTTGAGCGGGGAGCCTTCCCAGATACGCAGTATTTT. Residues: CSVERGAFPDTQYF.

CDR3 loop: CASSLIPFRDRYSNQPQHF. Here the CDR3 DNA reads TGTGCCAGCAGTTTAATCCCCTTTCGGGACAGGTATAGCAATCAGCCCCAGCATTTT. This chain links TRBV28 with TRBJ1-5, with TRBD1 matching 8 bases. The germline V gene has CDR1 MDHEN and CDR2 SYDVKM. Trimming took 2 bases from V and 0 from J; bases not matched to a gene: 12. The length of the CDR3 is 19 residues. Based on the CDR3 plus reference TRBV28 and TRBJ1-5, the full variable domain is DVKVTQSSRYLVKRTGEKVFLECVQDMDHENMFWYRQDPGLGLRLIYFSYDVKMKEKGDIPEGYSVSREKKERFSLILESASTNQTSMYLCASSLIPFRDRYSNQPQHFGDGTRLSIL.

The chain uses TRBV27 and TRBJ2-1, with D perhaps matching TRBD1 (6 bases). In germline, CDR1 is MNHEY, CDR2 SMNVEV (reference sequence). The CDR3 sequence is 15 residues long. V shed 7 bases and J shed 1 base, with 14 bases lying between them. The CDR3 sequence: CASKRQDSSYNEQFF. CDR3 bases: TGTGCCAGCAAGAGACAGGACTCTTCCTACAATGAGCAGTTCTTC.

V is TRBV10-3 and J is TRBJ2-7, with D maybe TRBD2 (6 bases). CDR3 length equals 13 residues. Germline CDR1 is ENHRY and CDR2 is SYGVKD. Deletions cut 7 bases from V and 0 bases from J, with 10 bases between. The CDR3 coding sequence is TGTGCCATCAAACGGGAGAGCTCCTACGAGCAGTACGTC. Translating gives CAIKRESSYEQYV.

The chain has TRBV5-1 and TRBJ1-5; D not resolved. Trimming left V 4 bases short and J 2 bases short, with 7 bases between. The CDR3 is 13 amino acids. CDR1 SGHRS and CDR2 YFSETQ come from the germline V gene. CDR3 loop: CASSLNGNQPQHF. The CDR3 nucleotides are TGCGCCAGCAGCCTAAATGGCAATCAGCCCCAGCATTTT.

This chain uses TRBV5-4 with TRBJ2-3, with TRBD2 as a possible D gene (5 bases). Looked up from germline, CDR1 is SGHNT and CDR2 is YYREEE (reference sequence). The CDR3 is 15 residues long. V shed 4 bases and J shed 1 base, with 13 bases lying between them. The CDR3 bases are TGTGCCAGCAGCCCGGACTCCAGCCGCACAGATACGCAGTATTTT. Translated: CASSPDSSRTDTQYF.

This rearrangement joins TRBV6-6 to TRBJ1-2, with D possibly TRBD1 on 5 matching bases. The germline V gene has CDR1 MNHNY and CDR2 SVGAGI (reference sequence). V was pared by 7 bases and J by 2 bases, with 17 bases between. This CDR3 is built from 15 residues. The CDR3 reads CASTLGGGMNYGYTF. The CDR3 DNA reads as TGTGCCAGCACCCTTGGGGGAGGGATGAACTATGGCTACACCTTC.

The chain links TRBV5-1 to TRBJ1-1; D call uncertain. This CDR3 spans 13 amino acids. Trimming removed 6 bases at V and 1 base at J, with 10 bases between. Per germline, CDR1 SGHRS and CDR2 YFSETQ. CDR3 in amino acids: CASKYRQNTEAFF. In nucleotides, the CDR3 is TGCGCCAGCAAATACAGACAGAACACTGAAGCTTTCTTT.

The rearrangement links TRBV7-9 to TRBJ2-3, with 7 nucleotides matching TRBD1. Germline V gives CDR1 SEHNR, CDR2 FQNEAQ (reference sequence). V trimming: 4 bases; J trimming: 1 base; junction bases outside the gene matches: 8. This CDR3 comprises 16 residues. The CDR3 sequence: CASSSTGESRTDTQYF. CDR3 nucleotides: TGTGCCAGCAGCTCCACAGGGGAGTCTCGCACAGATACGCAGTATTTT.

The rearrangement uses TRBV3-1 (or the pseudogene TRBV3-2) and TRBJ2-1; maybe TRBD2 (5 bases). Looked up from germline, CDR1 is LGHDT and CDR2 is YNNKEL (reference sequence). The CDR3 totals 19 residues. V was shortened by 0 bases and J by 3 bases, with 21 bases between the two germline ends. CDR3 protein: CASSQDRRRELVHYNEQFF. Written as DNA, the CDR3 is TGTGCCAGCAGCCAAGATAGGCGTCGGGAACTCGTACACTACAATGAGCAGTTCTTC.

V and J are TRBV7-2 and TRBJ2-1; D gene uncertain. Germline values: CDR1 SGHTA, CDR2 FQGNSA. Trimming stripped 3 bases from V and 7 bases from J, with 7 bases between. The CDR3 runs 12 residues. The DNA of the CDR3 is TGTGCCAGCAGCTTCTCTCGGAATGAGCAGTTCTTC. Protein: CASSFSRNEQFF.

This sequence joins TRBV7-8 and TRBJ1-5; TRBD1 matches at 7 bases. J was trimmed by 4 bases and V by 5 bases; bases with no gene match: 2. The CDR3 loop spans 13 amino acids. Germline CDR1 and CDR2: SGHVS and FQNEAQ. DNA for the CDR3: TGTGCCAGCAGCAAGGACAGGAATCAGCCCCAGCATTTT. This sequence encodes CASSKDRNQPQHF.

This chain joins TRBV13 and TRBJ2-6; TRBD1 aligns across 11 bases. The junction had 5 bases not matched to a gene; V was cut back by 5 bases and J by 2 bases. The CDR3 consists of 17 residues. CDR1 PRHDT and CDR2 FYEKMQ come from the germline V gene (reference sequence). The CDR3 coding sequence is TGTGCCAGCAGCCGCAGGACAGGGGGCGCTGGGGCCAACGTCCTGACTTTC. Protein: CASSRRTGGAGANVLTF.

A single count supports this clone. The chain carries TRBV5-8 and TRBJ1-5; tentative D call: TRBD1 (5 bases). The germline CDR1 and CDR2 sequences are SGHTS and YDEGEE. This CDR3 is 15 amino acids long. Trimming took off 4 bases at V and 3 bases at J, with 14 bases between the two ends. The CDR3 reads CASSTHGGNNQPQHF. CDR3 nucleotides: TGTGCCAGCAGCACACATGGGGGGAACAATCAGCCCCAGCATTTT.

The V call is TRBV15, the J call TRBJ1-1; 9 positions agree with TRBD1. Trimming cost V 7 bases and J 7 bases; bases outside gene matches: 13. Germline V gives CDR1 LNHNV, CDR2 YYDKDF (reference sequence). The CDR3 extends over 15 amino acids. The CDR3 coding sequence is TGTGCCACCACCGCCCTTGACGGGACAGGGTTTGAAGCTTTCTTT. This codes for CATTALDGTGFEAFF.

The chain is built from TRBV19 and TRBJ2-1; unclear D gene. The CDR3 runs 14 residues. The V end lost 5 bases, the J end lost 7 bases, and 15 bases lay between the germline ends. The V gene's germline CDR1 is LNHDA and CDR2 SQIVND (reference sequence). This CDR3 reads CASSGGSWLNEQFF. CDR3 nucleotide sequence: TGTGCCAGTAGTGGTGGCTCATGGCTGAATGAGCAGTTCTTC.

V and J are TRBV6-5 and TRBJ1-1; no firm D call. CDR1 and CDR2 (germline): MNHEY, SVGAGI. CDR3 length equals 13 residues. The ends were cut back, 8 bases at V and 3 bases at J, with 13 bases in the middle. CDR3 DNA sequence: TGTGCCAGCGGCGAGCGGAGAGACACTGAAGCTTTCTTT. The encoded protein is CASGERRDTEAFF.

This clone was counted a few times. The rearrangement uses TRBV5-1 and TRBJ2-2; TRBD2 aligns across 9 bases. Germline CDR1 is SGHRS and CDR2 is YFSETQ. The ends lost 4 bases at V and 3 bases at J; junction bases unmatched: 7. This CDR3 is built from 16 residues. The CDR3 reads CASSHSGSYDTGELFF. The CDR3 DNA follows: TGCGCCAGCAGCCATAGCGGGAGTTATGACACCGGGGAGCTGTTTTTT.

This chain joins TRBV11-2 and TRBJ1-5, with 7 positions matching TRBD1. Germline-derived CDR1 and CDR2 are SGHAT and FQNNGV. V was pared by 2 bases and J by 7 bases, with 11 bases of the junction left unmatched. The CDR3 contains 16 residues. The DNA of the CDR3 is TGTGCCAGCAGCTTACGGCAGGGGGGCGGCGGACAGCCCCAGCATTTT. The encoded protein is CASSLRQGGGGQPQHF.

The gene calls are TRBV5-6 and TRBJ1-5; D unclear. The V end lost 2 bases, the J end lost 4 bases, and 13 bases lay between the germline ends. The CDR3 totals 15 residues. Germline loops: CDR1 SGHDT, CDR2 YYEEEE. CDR3 nucleotide sequence: TGTGCCAGCAGCTTCAGGTCTGGAGGAAATCAGCCCCAGCATTTT. Translation gives CASSFRSGGNQPQHF.

The chain uses TRBV21-1 and TRBJ2-7; the table assigns TRBD2, which was not confirmed against the DNA. TRBV21-1 is given as a pseudogene. The CDR3 sequence is 12 residues long. This CDR3 is CARFIRRREQYV. The DNA of the CDR3 is TGTGCCAGGTTTATAAGGAGACGCGAGCAGTACGTC.

The chain combines TRBV28 with TRBJ2-7; 8 positions match TRBD1. This CDR3 region has 15 residues. In germline, CDR1 is MDHEN, CDR2 SYDVKM. V shed 7 bases and J 1 base; nucleotides not matched to a gene: 9. DNA of the CDR3: TGTGCCAGCAAGAACGGACAGGGTCTTTCCTACGAGCAGTACTTC. Translation gives CASKNGQGLSYEQYF.

In its sample, this clone was seen once. This sequence joins TRBV19 and TRBJ1-1, with 7 bases aligning to TRBD1. This CDR3 is built from 12 residues. CDR1 is LNHDA and CDR2 is SQIVND in the germline V gene (reference sequence). V shed 8 bases, J shed 3 bases, and the junction held 3 bases outside the gene matches. The CDR3, as DNA: TGTGCCAGTTCCGACAGGGACACTGAAGCTTTCTTT. It codes for CASSDRDTEAFF. The full variable domain, with the rest looked up from reference TRBV19 and TRBJ1-1, is DGGITQSPKYLFRKEGQNVTLSCEQNLNHDAMYWYRQDPGQGLRLIYYSQIVNDFQKGDIAEGYSVSREKKESFPLTVTSAQKNPTAFYLCASSDRDTEAFFGQGTRLTVV.

The chain uses TRBV7-2 and TRBJ2-7; a weak D match, TRBD2 (5 bases). This CDR3 is 12 amino acids long. V lost 4 bases and J 5 bases, leaving 9 bases between the germline ends. The germline V gene encodes CDR1 SGHTA and CDR2 FQGNSA. The CDR3 DNA is TGTGCCAGCAGCTCGACCGGGGACGAGCAGTACTTC. The encoded protein is CASSSTGDEQYF.

The gene calls are TRBV6-2 or TRBV6-3 and TRBJ2-3; 8 nucleotides align to TRBD1. V was pared by 5 bases and J by 1 base, with 5 bases of the junction left unmatched. CDR3 length: 15 amino acids. Germline assignment: CDR1 MNHEY and CDR2 SVGEGT. The CDR3 loop is CASSLQGAGTDTQYF. In nucleotides, the CDR3 is TGTGCCAGCAGTCTCCAGGGGGCCGGCACAGATACGCAGTATTTT.

This clone occurred a few times. The CDR3 region is CASSLGQPNTEAFF. The DNA of the CDR3 is TGCGCCAGCAGCTTGGGACAGCCTAACACTGAAGCTTTCTTT. J is TRBJ1-1 and V is TRBV5-1; tentative D call: TRBD1 (5 bases). The CDR3 has 14 residues. CDR1 and CDR2 (germline): SGHRS, YFSETQ. V lost 0 bases and J lost 2, with 8 bases in between.

This chain uses TRBV5-1 with TRBJ2-7; 12 bases match TRBD1. CDR1 is SGHRS and CDR2 is YFSETQ in the germline V gene. The CDR3 has 14 amino acids. After removal of 4 bases from V and 3 bases from J, the junction contained 2 bases not matched to a gene. The CDR3, as DNA: TGCGCCAGCAGCGGGGACAGGGGGCTCTACGAGCAGTACTTC. Translated: CASSGDRGLYEQYF.